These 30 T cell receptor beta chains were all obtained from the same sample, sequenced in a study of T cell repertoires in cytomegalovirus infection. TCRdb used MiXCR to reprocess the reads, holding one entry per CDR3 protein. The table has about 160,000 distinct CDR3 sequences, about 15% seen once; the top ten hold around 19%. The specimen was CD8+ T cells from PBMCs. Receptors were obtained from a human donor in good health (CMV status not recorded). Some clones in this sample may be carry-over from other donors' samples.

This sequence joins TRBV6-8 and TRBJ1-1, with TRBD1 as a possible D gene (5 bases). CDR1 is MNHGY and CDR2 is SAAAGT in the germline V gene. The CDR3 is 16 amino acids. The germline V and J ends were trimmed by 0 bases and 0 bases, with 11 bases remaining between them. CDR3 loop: CASSYSGTRMNTEAFF. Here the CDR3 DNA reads TGTGCCAGCAGTTACTCGGGGACTCGGATGAACACTGAAGCTTTCTTT.

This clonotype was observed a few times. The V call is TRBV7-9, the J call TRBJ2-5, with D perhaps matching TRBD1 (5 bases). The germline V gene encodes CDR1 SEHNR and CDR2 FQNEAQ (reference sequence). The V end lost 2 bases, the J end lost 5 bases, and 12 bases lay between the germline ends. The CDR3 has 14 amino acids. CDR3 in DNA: TGTGCCAGCAGCTTACAGGGATCCGAGGAGACCCAGTACTTC. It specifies CASSLQGSEETQYF.

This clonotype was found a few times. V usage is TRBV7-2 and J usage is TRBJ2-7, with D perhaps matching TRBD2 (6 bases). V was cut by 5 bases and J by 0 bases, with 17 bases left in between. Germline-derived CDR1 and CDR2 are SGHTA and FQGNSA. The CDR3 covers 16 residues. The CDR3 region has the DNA TGTGCCAGCAGCCCTATCGGCGGGGTCGACTCCTACGAGCAGTACTTC. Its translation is CASSPIGGVDSYEQYF. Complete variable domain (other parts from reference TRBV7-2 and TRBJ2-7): GAGVSQSPSNKVTEKGKDVELRCDPISGHTALYWYRQSLGQGLEFLIYFQGNSAPDKSGLPSDRFSAERTGGSVSTLTIQRTQQEDSAVYLCASSPIGGVDSYEQYFGPGTRLTVT.

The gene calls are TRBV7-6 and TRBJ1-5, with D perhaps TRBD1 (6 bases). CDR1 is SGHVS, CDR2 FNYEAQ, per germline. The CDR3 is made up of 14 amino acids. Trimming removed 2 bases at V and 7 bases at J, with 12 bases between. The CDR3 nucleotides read TGTGCCAGCAGCTTATCGGGGGGCCGGCAGCCCCAGCATTTT. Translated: CASSLSGGRQPQHF.

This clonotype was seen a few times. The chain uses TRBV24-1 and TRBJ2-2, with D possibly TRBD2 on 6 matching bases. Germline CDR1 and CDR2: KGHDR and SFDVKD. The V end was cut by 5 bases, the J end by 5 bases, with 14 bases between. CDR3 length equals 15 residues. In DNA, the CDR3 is TGTGCCACCAGTGGGGACGGGAGAGTTACCGGGGAGCTGTTTTTT. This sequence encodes CATSGDGRVTGELFF.

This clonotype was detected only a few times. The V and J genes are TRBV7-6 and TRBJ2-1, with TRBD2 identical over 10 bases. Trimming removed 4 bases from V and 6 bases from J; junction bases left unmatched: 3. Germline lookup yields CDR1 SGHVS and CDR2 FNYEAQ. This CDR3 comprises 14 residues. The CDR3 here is CASSWTSGFNEQFF. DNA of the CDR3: TGTGCCAGCAGCTGGACTAGCGGATTCAATGAGCAGTTCTTC.

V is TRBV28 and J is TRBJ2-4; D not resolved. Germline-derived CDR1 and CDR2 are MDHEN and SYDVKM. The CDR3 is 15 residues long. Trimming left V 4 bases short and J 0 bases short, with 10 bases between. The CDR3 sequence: CASSWKPLAKNIQYF. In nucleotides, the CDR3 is TGTGCCAGCAGTTGGAAGCCACTAGCCAAAAACATTCAGTACTTC.

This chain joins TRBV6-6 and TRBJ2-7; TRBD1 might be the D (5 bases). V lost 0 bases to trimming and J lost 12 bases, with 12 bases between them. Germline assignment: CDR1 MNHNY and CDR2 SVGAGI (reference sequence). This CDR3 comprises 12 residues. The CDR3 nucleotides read TGTGCCAGCAGTTACTCTGGGGCCAAGCCGTACTTC. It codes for CASSYSGAKPYF.

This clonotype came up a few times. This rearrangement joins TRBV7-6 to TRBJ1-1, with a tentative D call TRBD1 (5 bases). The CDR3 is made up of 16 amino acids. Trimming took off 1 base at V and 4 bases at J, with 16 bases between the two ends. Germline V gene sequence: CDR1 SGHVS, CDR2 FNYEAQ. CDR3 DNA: TGTGCCAGCAGCTTAGTGGGGGACCCCTCGAGCACTGAAGCTTTCTTT. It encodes CASSLVGDPSSTEAFF.

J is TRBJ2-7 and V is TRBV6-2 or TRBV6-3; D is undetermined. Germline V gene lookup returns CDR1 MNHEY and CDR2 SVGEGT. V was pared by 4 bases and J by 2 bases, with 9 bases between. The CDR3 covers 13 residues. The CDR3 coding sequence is TGTGCCAGCAGTTCTCCAGAAACCTACGAGCAGTACTTC. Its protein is CASSSPETYEQYF.

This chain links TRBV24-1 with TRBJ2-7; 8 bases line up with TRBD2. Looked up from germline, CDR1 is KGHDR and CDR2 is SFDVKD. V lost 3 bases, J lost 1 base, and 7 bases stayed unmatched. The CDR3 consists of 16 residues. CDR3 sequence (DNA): TGTGCCACCAGTGATCCCATCCGGGAGGGGTCCTACGAGCAGTACTTC. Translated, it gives CATSDPIREGSYEQYF.

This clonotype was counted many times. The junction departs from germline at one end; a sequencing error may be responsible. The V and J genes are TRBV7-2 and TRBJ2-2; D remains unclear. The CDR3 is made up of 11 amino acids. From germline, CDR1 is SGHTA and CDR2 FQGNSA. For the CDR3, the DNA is TGCGCCAGCAGCTTGGCCGGGGAGCTGTTTTTT. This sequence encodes CASSLAGELFF. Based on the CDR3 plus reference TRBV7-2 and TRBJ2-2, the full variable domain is GAGVSQSPSNKVTEKGKDVELRCDPISGHTALYWYRQSLGQGLEFLIYFQGNSAPDKSGLPSDRFSAERTGGSVSTLTIQRTQQEDSAVYLCASSLAGELFFGEGSRLTVL.

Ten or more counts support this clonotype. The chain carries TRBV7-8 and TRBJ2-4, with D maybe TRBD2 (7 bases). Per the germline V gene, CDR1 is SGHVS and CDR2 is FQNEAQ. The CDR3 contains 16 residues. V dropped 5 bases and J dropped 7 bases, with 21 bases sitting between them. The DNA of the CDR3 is TGTGCCAGCAGCACCGTCCGGGGGCGGGGGTTGAACATTCAGTACTTC. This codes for CASSTVRGRGLNIQYF.

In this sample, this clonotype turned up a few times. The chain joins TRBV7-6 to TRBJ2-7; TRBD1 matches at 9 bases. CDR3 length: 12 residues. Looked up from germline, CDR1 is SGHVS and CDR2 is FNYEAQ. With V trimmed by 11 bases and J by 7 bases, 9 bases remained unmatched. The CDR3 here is CAYRGPGGEQYF. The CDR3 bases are TGTGCCTACAGGGGGCCCGGTGGGGAGCAGTACTTC. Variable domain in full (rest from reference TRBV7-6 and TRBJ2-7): GAGVSQSPRYKVTKRGQDVALRCDPISGHVSLYWYRQALGQGPEFLTYFNYEAQQDKSGLPNDRFSAERPEGSISTLTIQRTEQRDSAMYRCAYRGPGGEQYFGPGTRLTVT.

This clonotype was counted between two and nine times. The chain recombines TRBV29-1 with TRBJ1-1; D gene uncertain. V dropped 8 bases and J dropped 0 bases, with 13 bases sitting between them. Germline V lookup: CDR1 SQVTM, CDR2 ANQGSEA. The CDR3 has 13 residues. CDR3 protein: CSIGFQMNTEAFF. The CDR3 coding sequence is TGCAGCATAGGATTCCAGATGAACACTGAAGCTTTCTTT.

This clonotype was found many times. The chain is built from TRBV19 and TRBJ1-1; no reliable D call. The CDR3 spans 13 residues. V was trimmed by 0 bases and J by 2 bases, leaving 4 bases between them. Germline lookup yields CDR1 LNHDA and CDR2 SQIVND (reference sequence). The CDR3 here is CASSIDLNTEAFF. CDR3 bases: TGTGCCAGTAGTATAGATCTTAACACTGAAGCTTTCTTT.

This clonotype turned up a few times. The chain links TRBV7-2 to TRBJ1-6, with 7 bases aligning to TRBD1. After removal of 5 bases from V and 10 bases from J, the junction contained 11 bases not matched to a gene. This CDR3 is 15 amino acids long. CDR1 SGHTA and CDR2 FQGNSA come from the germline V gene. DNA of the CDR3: TGTGCCAGCAGCCCCCGGGACAGCTCTAAATCACCCCTCCACTTT. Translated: CASSPRDSSKSPLHF.

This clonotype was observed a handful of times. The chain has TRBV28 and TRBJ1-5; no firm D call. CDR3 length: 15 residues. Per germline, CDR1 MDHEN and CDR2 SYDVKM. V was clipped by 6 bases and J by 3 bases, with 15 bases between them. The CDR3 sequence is CASRFSVANNQPQHF. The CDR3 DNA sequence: TGTGCCAGCAGGTTCAGCGTAGCCAACAATCAGCCCCAGCATTTT.

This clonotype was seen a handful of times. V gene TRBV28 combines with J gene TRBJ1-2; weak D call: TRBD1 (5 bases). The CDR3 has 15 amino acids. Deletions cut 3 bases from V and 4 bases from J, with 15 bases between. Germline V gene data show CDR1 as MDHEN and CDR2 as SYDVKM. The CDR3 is CASSFARVPPYGYTF. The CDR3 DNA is TGTGCCAGCAGTTTTGCCAGGGTCCCCCCCTATGGCTACACCTTC.

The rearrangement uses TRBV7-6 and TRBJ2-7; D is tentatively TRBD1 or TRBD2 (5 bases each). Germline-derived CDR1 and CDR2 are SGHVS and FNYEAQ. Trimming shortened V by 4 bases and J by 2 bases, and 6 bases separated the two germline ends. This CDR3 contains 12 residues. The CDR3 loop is CASSSGPYEQYF. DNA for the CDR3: TGTGCCAGCAGCTCGGGACCCTACGAGCAGTACTTC. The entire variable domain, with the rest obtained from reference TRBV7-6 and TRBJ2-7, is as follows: GAGVSQSPRYKVTKRGQDVALRCDPISGHVSLYWYRQALGQGPEFLTYFNYEAQQDKSGLPNDRFSAERPEGSISTLTIQRTEQRDSAMYRCASSSGPYEQYFGPGTRLTVT.

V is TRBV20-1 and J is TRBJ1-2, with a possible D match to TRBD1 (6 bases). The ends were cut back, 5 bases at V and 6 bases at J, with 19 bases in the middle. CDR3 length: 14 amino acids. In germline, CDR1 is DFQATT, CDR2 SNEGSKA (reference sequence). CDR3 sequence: CSAPTRQGTDGYTF. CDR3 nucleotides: TGCAGTGCTCCCACTCGGCAGGGGACGGATGGCTACACCTTC.

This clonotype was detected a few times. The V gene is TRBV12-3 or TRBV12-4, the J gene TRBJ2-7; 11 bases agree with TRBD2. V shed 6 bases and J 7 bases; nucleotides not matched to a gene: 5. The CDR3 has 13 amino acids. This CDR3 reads CASSLSGRGEQYF. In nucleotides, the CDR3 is TGTGCCAGCAGCCTTAGCGGGAGGGGAGAGCAGTACTTC.

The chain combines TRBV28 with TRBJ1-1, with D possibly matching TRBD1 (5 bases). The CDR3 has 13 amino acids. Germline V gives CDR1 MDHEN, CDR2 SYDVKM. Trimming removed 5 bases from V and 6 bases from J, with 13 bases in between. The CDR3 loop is CASSPPAGPEAFF. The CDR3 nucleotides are TGTGCCAGCAGTCCCCCCGCGGGGCCTGAAGCTTTCTTT.

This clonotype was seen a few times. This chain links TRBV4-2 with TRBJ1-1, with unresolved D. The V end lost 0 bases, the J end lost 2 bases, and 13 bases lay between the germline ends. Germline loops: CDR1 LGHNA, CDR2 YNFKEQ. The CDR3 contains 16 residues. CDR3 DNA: TGTGCCAGCAGCCAAGATCTACAGACACGAAACACTGAAGCTTTCTTT. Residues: CASSQDLQTRNTEAFF.

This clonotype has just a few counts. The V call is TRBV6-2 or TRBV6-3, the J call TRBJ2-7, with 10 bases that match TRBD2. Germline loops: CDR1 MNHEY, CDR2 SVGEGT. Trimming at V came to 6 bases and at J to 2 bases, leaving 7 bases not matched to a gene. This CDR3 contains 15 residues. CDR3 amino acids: CASRGHGLAAYEQYF. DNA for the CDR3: TGTGCCAGCAGGGGGCATGGACTAGCGGCCTACGAGCAGTACTTC.

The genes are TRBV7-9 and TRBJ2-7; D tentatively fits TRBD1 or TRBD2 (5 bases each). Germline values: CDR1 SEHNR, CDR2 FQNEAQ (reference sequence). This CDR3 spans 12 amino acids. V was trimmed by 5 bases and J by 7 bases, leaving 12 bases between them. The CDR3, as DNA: TGTGCCAGCAGCAGGGACCGAACGGAGCAGTACTTC. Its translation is CASSRDRTEQYF.

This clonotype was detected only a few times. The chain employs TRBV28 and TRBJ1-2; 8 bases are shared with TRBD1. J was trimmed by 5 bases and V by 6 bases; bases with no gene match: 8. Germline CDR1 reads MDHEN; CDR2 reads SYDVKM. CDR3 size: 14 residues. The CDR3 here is CASSSPGTGYGYTF. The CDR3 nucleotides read TGTGCCAGCAGCTCTCCCGGGACAGGTTATGGCTACACCTTC.

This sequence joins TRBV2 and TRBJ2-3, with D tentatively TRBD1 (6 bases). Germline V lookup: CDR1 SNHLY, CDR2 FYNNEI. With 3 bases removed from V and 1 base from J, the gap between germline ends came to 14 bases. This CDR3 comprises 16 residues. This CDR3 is CASSEGAARGTDTQYF. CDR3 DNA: TGTGCCAGCAGTGAGGGGGCGGCTCGGGGCACAGATACGCAGTATTTT.

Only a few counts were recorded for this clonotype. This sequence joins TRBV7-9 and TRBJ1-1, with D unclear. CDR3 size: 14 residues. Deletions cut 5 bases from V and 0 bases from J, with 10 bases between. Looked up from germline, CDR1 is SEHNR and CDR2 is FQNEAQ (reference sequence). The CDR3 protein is CASSAGRMNTEAFF. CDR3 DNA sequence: TGTGCCAGCAGCGCCGGGCGGATGAACACTGAAGCTTTCTTT.

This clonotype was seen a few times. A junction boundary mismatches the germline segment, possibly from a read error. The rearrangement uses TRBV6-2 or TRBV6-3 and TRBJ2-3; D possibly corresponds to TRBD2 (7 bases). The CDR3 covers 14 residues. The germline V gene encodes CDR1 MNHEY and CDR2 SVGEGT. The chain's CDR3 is CASSNPGGTDTQYF. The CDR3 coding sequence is TGTGCCAGCAGTAACCCGGGGGGCACCGATACGCAGTATTTT.